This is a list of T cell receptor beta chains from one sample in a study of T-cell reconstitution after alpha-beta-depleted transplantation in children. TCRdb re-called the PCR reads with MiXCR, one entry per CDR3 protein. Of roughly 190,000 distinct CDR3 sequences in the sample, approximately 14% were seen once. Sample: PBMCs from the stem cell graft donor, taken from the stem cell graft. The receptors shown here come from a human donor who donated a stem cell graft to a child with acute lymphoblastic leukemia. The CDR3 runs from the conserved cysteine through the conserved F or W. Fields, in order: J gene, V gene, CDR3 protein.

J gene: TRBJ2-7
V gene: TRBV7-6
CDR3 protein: CASSSGTGSSYEQYF

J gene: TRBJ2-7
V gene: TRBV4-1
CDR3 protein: CASSQEIVAGYEQYF

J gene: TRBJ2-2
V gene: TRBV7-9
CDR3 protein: CASSSRTENTGELFF

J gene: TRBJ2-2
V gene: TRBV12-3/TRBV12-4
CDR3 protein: CASSLRQGASNTGELFF

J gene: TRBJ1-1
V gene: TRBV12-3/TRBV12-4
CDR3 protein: CASSPRQGRKGSTEAFF

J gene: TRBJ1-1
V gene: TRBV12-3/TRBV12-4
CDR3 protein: CASSFGSGNTEAFF

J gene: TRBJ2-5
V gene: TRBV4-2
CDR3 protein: CASSPRTSGRVSLQYF

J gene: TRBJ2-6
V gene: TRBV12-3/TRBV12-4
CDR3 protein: CASSPWSSGANVLTF

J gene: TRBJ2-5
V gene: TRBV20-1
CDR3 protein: CSASDREETQYF

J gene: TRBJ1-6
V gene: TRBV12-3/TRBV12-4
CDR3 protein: CASSLAPGTGFHLHF

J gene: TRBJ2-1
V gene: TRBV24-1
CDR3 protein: CATSDTGGGYNEQFF

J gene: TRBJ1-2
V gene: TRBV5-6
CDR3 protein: CASSGGSYGYTF

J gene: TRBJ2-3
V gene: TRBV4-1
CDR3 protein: CASSLRQGASDTQYF

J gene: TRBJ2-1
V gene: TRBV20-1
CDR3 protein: CSAGTSGRAVYNEQFF

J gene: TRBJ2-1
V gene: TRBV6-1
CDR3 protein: CASSGGLAGGGGEQFF

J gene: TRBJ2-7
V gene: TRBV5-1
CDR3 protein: CASSKNRDNAYEQYF

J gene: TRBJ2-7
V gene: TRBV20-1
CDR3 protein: CSARAHGLAGGTYEQYF

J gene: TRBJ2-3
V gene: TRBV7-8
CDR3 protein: CASSPGPWDTQYF

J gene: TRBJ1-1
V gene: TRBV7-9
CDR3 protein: CASSGKGQGLAEAFF

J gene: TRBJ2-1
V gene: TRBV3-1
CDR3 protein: CASSRGTSGSYNEQFF

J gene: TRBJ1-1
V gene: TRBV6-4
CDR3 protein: CASSDSGENTEAFF

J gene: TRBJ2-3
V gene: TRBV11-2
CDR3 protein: CASSLKVSTDTQYF

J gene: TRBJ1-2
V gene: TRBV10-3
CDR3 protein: CALSDTANYGYTF

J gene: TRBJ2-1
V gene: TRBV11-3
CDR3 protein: CASSYHNEQFF

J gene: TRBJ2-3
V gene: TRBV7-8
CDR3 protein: CASSFRSGTTRDTQYF

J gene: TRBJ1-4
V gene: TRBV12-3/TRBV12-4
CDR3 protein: CASSATGFNEKLFF

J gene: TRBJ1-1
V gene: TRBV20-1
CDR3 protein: CSASVRVNTEAFF

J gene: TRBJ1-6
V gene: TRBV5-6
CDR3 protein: CASSPALKVGVIPLHF

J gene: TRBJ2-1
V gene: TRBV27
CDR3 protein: CASSLAARGLAFRGNEQFF

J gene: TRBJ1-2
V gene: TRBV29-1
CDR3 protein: CSVAGQGAGYTF

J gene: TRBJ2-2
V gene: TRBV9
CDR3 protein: CASSTRLAGEQTPVELFF

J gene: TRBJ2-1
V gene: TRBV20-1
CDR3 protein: CSAGRGPSGNNEQFF

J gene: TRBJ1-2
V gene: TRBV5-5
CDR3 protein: CASSLLGDPEGPGYTF

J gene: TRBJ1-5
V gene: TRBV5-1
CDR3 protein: CASSPEWGGVQPQHF

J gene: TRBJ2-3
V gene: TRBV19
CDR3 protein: CASRPAIADTQYF

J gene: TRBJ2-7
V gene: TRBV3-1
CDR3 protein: CASSPGTQSSYEQYF

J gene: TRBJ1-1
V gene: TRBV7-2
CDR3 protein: CASSLMRGRTEAFF

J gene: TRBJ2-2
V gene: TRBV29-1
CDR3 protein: CSAKGGTGELFF

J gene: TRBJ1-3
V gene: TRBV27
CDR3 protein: CASSLSGGAGNTIYF

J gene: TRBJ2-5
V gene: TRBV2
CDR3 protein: CASSAGPWMETQYF

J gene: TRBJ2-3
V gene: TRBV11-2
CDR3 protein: CASRLRDTQYF

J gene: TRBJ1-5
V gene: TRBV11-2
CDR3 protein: CASSLGSGPGDNQPQHF

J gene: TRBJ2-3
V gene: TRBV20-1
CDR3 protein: CSARDPAGTSGALPTDTQYF

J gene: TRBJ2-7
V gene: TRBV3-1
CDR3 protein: CASSPWASGNSYEQYF

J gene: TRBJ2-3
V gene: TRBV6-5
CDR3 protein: CASSSEREGPSTDTQYF

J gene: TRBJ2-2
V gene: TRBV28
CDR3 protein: CASSWTGANTGELFF

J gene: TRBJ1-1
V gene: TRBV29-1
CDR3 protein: CSVDRYGVNTEAFF

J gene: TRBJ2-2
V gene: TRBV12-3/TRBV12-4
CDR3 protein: CASTESAGELFF

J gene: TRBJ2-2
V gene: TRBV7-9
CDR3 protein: CASSSSFRALTGELFF

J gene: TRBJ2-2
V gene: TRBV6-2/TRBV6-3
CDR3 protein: CASRPLSSGRDTGELFF

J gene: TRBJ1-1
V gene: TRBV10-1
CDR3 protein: CASSESYSSEAFF

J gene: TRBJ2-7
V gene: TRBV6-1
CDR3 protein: CASILSGTSGYEQYF

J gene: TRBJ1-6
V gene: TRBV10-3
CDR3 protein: CAISLQGVNSPLHF

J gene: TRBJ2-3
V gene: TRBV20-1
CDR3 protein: CSASKREGKDTQYF

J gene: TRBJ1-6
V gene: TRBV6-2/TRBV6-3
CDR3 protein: CASSLLPQGGLNSPLHF

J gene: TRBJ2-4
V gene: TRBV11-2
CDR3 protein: CASSFPGTKNIQYF